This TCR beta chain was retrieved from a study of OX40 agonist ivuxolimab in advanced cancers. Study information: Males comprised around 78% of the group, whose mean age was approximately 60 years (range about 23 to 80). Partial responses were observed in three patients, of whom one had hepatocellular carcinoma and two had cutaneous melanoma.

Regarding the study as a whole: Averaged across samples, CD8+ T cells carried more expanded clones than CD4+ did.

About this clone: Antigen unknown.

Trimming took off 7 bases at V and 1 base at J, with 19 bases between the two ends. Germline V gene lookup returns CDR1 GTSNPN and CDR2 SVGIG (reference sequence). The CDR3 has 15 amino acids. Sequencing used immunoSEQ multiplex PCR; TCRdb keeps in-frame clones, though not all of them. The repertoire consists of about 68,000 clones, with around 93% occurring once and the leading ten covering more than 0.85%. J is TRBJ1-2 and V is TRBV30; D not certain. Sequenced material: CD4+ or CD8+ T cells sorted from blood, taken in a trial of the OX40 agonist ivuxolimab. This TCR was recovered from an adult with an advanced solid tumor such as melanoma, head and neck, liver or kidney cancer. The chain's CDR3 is CASLPGFSVNYGYTF. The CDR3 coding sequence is TGTGCCTCCCTACCAGGATTCTCCGTTAACTATGGCTACACCTTC.